The next 20 T cell receptor beta chains were all read from a single sample in a study of blood T cell repertoires in COVID-19. Profiled with immunoSEQ multiplex PCR; TCRdb holds only in-frame clones, not every one. The table records about 180,000 clones, roughly 88% of them present only once. What was sequenced was PBMCs or T cells enriched from blood (not recorded which). All receptors derive from a young woman who had recovered from COVID-19.

The chain combines TRBV19 with TRBJ2-7; D gene ambiguous. V lost 9 bases and J lost 1, with 10 bases in between. The CDR3 sequence is 12 residues long. Germline V gives CDR1 LNHDA, CDR2 SQIVND (reference sequence). CDR3 sequence: CASGSRSYEQYF. CDR3 in DNA: TGTGCCAGCGGGTCGCGTTCCTACGAGCAGTACTTC. Complete variable domain (other parts from reference TRBV19 and TRBJ2-7): DGGITQSPKYLFRKEGQNVTLSCEQNLNHDAMYWYRQDPGQGLRLIYYSQIVNDFQKGDIAEGYSVSREKKESFPLTVTSAQKNPTAFYLCASGSRSYEQYFGPGTRLTVT.

The chain carries TRBV11-2 and TRBJ1-5; D unresolved. The CDR3 is 15 residues long. Germline assignment: CDR1 SGHAT and CDR2 FQNNGV. V was pared by 1 base and J by 10 bases, with 17 bases between. The CDR3 DNA is TGTGCCAGCAGCTTAGGGCAGGCCACATCTTACCCCCAGCATTTT. Amino acid sequence: CASSLGQATSYPQHF.

This chain links TRBV2 with TRBJ2-7; tentatively, D is TRBD1 (5 bases). Trimming removed 6 bases from V and 6 bases from J, with 15 bases in between. The CDR3 is 13 amino acids. Germline lookup yields CDR1 SNHLY and CDR2 FYNNEI. The CDR3 protein is CASREQEYSEQYF. The CDR3 DNA sequence: TGTGCCAGCAGGGAACAGGAATATAGCGAGCAGTACTTC.

The chain recombines TRBV19 with TRBJ2-3, with 10 bases identical to TRBD2. Germline CDR1 LNHDA, CDR2 SQIVND (reference sequence). The CDR3 covers 15 residues. Trimming removed 7 bases from V and 5 bases from J; junction bases left unmatched: 9. The DNA of the CDR3 is TGTGCCAGTACTCTGACTAGCGGGTTCGGAGATACGCAGTATTTT. The encoded protein is CASTLTSGFGDTQYF.

The gene calls are TRBV28 and TRBJ1-2; D is unclear. Trimming took off 5 bases at V and 8 bases at J, with 21 bases between the two ends. The CDR3 is 15 residues long. Germline lookup yields CDR1 MDHEN and CDR2 SYDVKM. The CDR3 loop is CASSLSDIAVRGYTF. CDR3 nucleotide sequence: TGTGCCAGCAGTCTGTCCGACATCGCCGTCAGGGGCTACACCTTC.

This chain joins TRBV19 and TRBJ2-7; 11 nucleotides match TRBD2. The CDR3 contains 15 residues. V dropped 2 bases and J dropped 1; count of bases not matched to a gene: 1. The germline V gene encodes CDR1 LNHDA and CDR2 SQIVND (reference sequence). This CDR3 reads CASSILAGGSYEQYF. DNA of the CDR3: TGTGCCAGTAGTATACTAGCGGGGGGTTCCTACGAGCAGTACTTC.

The chain links TRBV11-2 to TRBJ2-2, with D perhaps matching TRBD1 (6 bases). This CDR3 is 13 amino acids long. Trimming cost V 1 base and J 11 bases, with 11 bases left between them. Germline V gene sequence: CDR1 SGHAT, CDR2 FQNNGV. The CDR3 DNA follows: TGTGCCAGCAGCTTAGCCCGACAGGCCGAGCTGTTTTTT. Amino acids: CASSLARQAELFF.

V usage is TRBV7-2 and J usage is TRBJ1-3, with D possibly being TRBD1 (6 bases). Per germline, CDR1 SGHTA and CDR2 FQGNSA. Trimming shortened V by 1 base and J by 0 bases, and 7 bases separated the two germline ends. The CDR3 sequence is 15 residues long. DNA of the CDR3: TGTGCCAGCAGCTTAGGACAGGTCTCTGGAAACACCATATATTTT. It is translated as CASSLGQVSGNTIYF.

The rearrangement joins TRBV6-1 to TRBJ2-1; 16 nucleotides align to TRBD2. From germline, CDR1 is MNHNS and CDR2 SASEGT. The ends lost 2 bases at V and 1 base at J; junction bases unmatched: 5. The CDR3 sequence is 19 residues long. CDR3 nucleotides: TGTGCCAGCAGTGAATTTGGGACTAGCGGGAGGGGTTCCTACAATGAGCAGTTCTTC. As protein: CASSEFGTSGRGSYNEQFF.

The J gene is TRBJ2-1, the V gene TRBV6-5, with D unclear. The V end lost 0 bases, the J end lost 4 bases, and 7 bases lay between the germline ends. The germline V gene has CDR1 MNHEY and CDR2 SVGAGI. CDR3 length: 14 amino acids. CDR3 nucleotides: TGTGCCAGCAGTTACTCGGCAGGTTACAATGAGCAGTTCTTC. Amino acids: CASSYSAGYNEQFF.

This chain links TRBV4-1 with TRBJ2-1; tentative D call: TRBD1 (6 bases). Germline values: CDR1 MGHRA, CDR2 YSYEKL. V lost 5 bases and J lost 2, with 19 bases in between. This CDR3 region has 17 residues. DNA of the CDR3: TGCGCCAGCAGCTCAGAACGGACAGCCGACCCCTACAATGAGCAGTTCTTC. This translates into CASSSERTADPYNEQFF.

The rearrangement uses TRBV10-3 and TRBJ2-7, with unresolved D. V was trimmed by 0 bases and J by 0 bases, leaving 6 bases between them. The CDR3 runs 14 residues. Germline V gives CDR1 ENHRY, CDR2 SYGVKD. CDR3 sequence (DNA): TGTGCCATCAGTGAGTCGGTGAGCTCCTACGAGCAGTACTTC. Its protein product is CAISESVSSYEQYF.

The chain recombines TRBV18 with TRBJ2-7, with 12 bases fitting TRBD2. V lost 6 bases to trimming and J lost 6 bases; unmatched junction nucleotides: 12. The CDR3 loop spans 16 amino acids. CDR1 is KGHSH, CDR2 LQKENI, per germline. CDR3 nucleotide sequence: TGTGCCAGCTCCCCTCTCCTGACTAGCGGGAGTACCGAGCAGTACTTC. Amino acid sequence: CASSPLLTSGSTEQYF.

CDR3 amino acids: CASSHGLAGPDPGELFF. CDR3 DNA sequence: TGTGCCAGCAGCCACGGACTAGCGGGACCAGATCCCGGGGAGCTGTTTTTT. V usage is TRBV5-6 and J usage is TRBJ2-2, with 12 bases lining up with TRBD2. Germline CDR1 is SGHDT and CDR2 is YYEEEE. J lost 6 bases, V lost 4 bases, and 10 bases had no gene match. This CDR3 region has 17 residues.

This chain connects TRBV18 to TRBJ2-5; 8 bases match TRBD1. V lost 4 bases, J lost 2 bases, and 3 bases stayed unmatched. The CDR3 consists of 14 residues. From germline, CDR1 is KGHSH and CDR2 LQKENI. CDR3 nucleotide sequence: TGTGCCAGCTCACTAAACAGGGGGCAAGAGACCCAGTACTTC. Its translation is CASSLNRGQETQYF.

This rearrangement joins TRBV10-3 to TRBJ2-7, with 10 bases that match TRBD2. In germline, CDR1 is ENHRY, CDR2 SYGVKD. This CDR3 region has 14 residues. V gave up 5 bases and J gave up 4 bases; unmatched junction bases: 5. The CDR3 DNA sequence: TGTGCCATCAGTTCCCTAGCGGGAGCTTACGAGCAGTACTTC. Translating gives CAISSLAGAYEQYF.

CDR3 loop: CASSTPDRHEQYF. The CDR3 coding sequence is TGTGCCAGCAGTACCCCGGACAGACATGAGCAGTACTTC. The V gene is TRBV6-5, the J gene TRBJ2-7; D might be TRBD1 (6 bases). Deletions cut 5 bases from V and 7 bases from J, with 15 bases between. This CDR3 region has 13 residues. In germline, CDR1 is MNHEY, CDR2 SVGAGI.

The chain recombines TRBV21-1 with TRBJ2-7; no check of the table's D call, TRBD2, against the DNA was made. TRBV21-1 represents a pseudogene. The length of the CDR3 is 17 residues. CDR3 coding DNA: TGTGCCAGCAGAGGTAAGGCGGGGCCGGTAAGCTCCTACGAGCAGTACTTC. Translating it yields CASRGKAGPVSSYEQYF.

The chain joins TRBV6-5 to TRBJ2-1; 8 bases fit TRBD2. The trim removed 2 bases at V and 8 bases at J, leaving 5 bases unmatched. CDR1 is MNHEY and CDR2 is SVGAGI in the germline V gene. This CDR3 has 14 residues. The CDR3 here is CASSYGTSGDEQFF. Written as DNA, the CDR3 is TGTGCCAGCAGTTACGGAACTAGCGGTGATGAGCAGTTCTTC.

V and J are TRBV3-1 (or the pseudogene TRBV3-2) and TRBJ2-5, with D perhaps matching TRBD2 (6 bases). Trimming left V 3 bases short and J 5 bases short, with 19 bases between. CDR3 length: 16 residues. Germline V gives CDR1 LGHDT, CDR2 YNNKEL (reference sequence). This chain's CDR3 is CASSQDILGTVETQYF. The CDR3 DNA follows: TGTGCCAGCAGCCAGGATATTTTGGGGACTGTGGAGACCCAGTACTTC.